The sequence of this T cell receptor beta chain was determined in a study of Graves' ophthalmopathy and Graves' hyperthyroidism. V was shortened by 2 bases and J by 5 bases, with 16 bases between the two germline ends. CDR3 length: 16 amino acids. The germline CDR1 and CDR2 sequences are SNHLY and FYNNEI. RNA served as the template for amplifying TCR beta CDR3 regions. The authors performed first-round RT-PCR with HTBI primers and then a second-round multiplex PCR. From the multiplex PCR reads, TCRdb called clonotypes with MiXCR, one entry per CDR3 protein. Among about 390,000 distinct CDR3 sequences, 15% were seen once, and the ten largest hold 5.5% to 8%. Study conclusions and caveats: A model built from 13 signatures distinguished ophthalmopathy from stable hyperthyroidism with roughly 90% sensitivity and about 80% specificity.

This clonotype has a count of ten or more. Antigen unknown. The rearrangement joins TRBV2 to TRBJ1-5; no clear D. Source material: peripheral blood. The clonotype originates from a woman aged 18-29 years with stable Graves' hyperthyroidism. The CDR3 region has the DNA TGTGCCAGCAGTGAACATTATTGGACGGAGGATCAGCCCCAGCATTTT. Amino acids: CASSEHYWTEDQPQHF.